Below are 31 T cell receptor beta chains sequenced from a single sample in a study of kidney transplant recipient with SARS-CoV-2 infection. Each CDR3 protein is one row after TCRdb ran MiXCR on the reads. This table has 200,000 to 300,000 distinct CDR3 sequences, roughly 26% appearing once. The material was a blood sample, obtained at baseline and on roughly day 110 from a kidney transplant recipient. These receptors originate from a male patient in his 30s who had COVID-19 and was a kidney transplant recipient. Some T cells may have come from the graft donor.

Notes on this clonotype: This may stem from a read error, because a much larger clone lies one nucleotide away. The V and J genes are TRBV3-1 and TRBJ1-2; no clear D. The V gene's germline CDR1 is LGHDT and CDR2 YNNKEL (reference sequence). Trimming pared 5 bases from V and 4 bases from J, leaving 23 bases between. The CDR3 runs 17 residues. The CDR3 nucleotides read TGTGCCAGCAGCATCATTCCCACCCTTCGAGAGACCTATGGCTACACCTTC. Translating gives CASSIIPTLRETYGYTF.

This clonotype was detected ten times or more. This chain connects TRBV30 to TRBJ1-1; D is possibly TRBD1 (6 bases). Trimming took off 3 bases at V and 5 bases at J, with 13 bases between the two ends. The CDR3 extends over 13 amino acids. Germline V gene data show CDR1 as GTSNPN and CDR2 as SVGIG (reference sequence). The CDR3 nucleotides read TGTGCCTGGAGCGCCGACAGGAGAACTGAAGCTTTCTTT. This codes for CAWSADRRTEAFF.

This clonotype showed up many times. V and J are TRBV6-5 and TRBJ2-7; the match to TRBD1 covers 10 bases. There are 14 residues in the CDR3. Trimming removed 11 bases from V and 1 base from J; junction bases left unmatched: 8. The V gene's germline CDR1 is MNHEY and CDR2 SVGAGI. The CDR3 loop is CAVNRGQGSYEQYF. The CDR3 DNA follows: TGTGCCGTCAATAGGGGACAGGGGTCCTACGAGCAGTACTTC.

On this clonotype itself: Given a much more abundant clone one base away, this may be a read error. This chain joins TRBV12-2 and TRBJ1-1; the tabulated D call, TRBD1, remains unverified against the DNA. TRBV12-2 is a known pseudogene. The CDR3 has 17 amino acids. The CDR3 here is CASRSGRGMWMNTEAFF. In DNA form, the CDR3 reads TGTGCAAGTCGCTCGGGACGGGGTATGTGGATGAACACTGAAGCTTTCTTT.

This clonotype appeared many times. The chain carries TRBV4-1 and TRBJ2-2; 9 bases fit TRBD2. Germline CDR1 is MGHRA and CDR2 is YSYEKL. The CDR3 is 17 amino acids. V trimming: 3 bases; J trimming: 5 bases; junction bases outside the gene matches: 10. CDR3 sequence reads: CASSQYPGLAVTGELFF. Here the CDR3 DNA reads TGCGCCAGCAGCCAGTACCCGGGACTAGCAGTTACCGGGGAGCTGTTTTTT.

This clonotype was seen at least ten times. This chain links TRBV2 with TRBJ2-2; 8 positions match TRBD1. CDR1 is SNHLY and CDR2 is FYNNEI in the germline V gene. V was pared by 4 bases and J by 1 base, with 2 bases of the junction left unmatched. The CDR3 consists of 15 residues. DNA for the CDR3: TGTGCCAGCAGTGGAGGACAGGGGAACACCGGGGAGCTGTTTTTT. It translates to CASSGGQGNTGELFF.

A note on this clonotype: The CDR3 does not close with the conserved phenylalanine or tryptophan, likely indicating a read error. V gene TRBV10-1 combines with J gene TRBJ1-5; D is uncertain. The V gene lost 6 bases and the J gene lost 1 base, with 25 bases spanning the gap. There are 19 residues in the CDR3. Germline assignment: CDR1 WNHNN and CDR2 SYGVQD (reference sequence). In nucleotides, the CDR3 is TGCGCCAGCAGAAAACCCGGGCCAATTGGGATCGTAAGCAATCAGCCCCAGCATATT. Its translation is CASRKPGPIGIVSNQPQHI.

Note on this clonotype: A read error may explain this, as a much larger clone is one base away. The chain couples TRBV29-1 to TRBJ1-4; 7 positions match TRBD1. V was clipped by 8 bases and J by 7 bases; unmatched bases: 13. The CDR3 totals 14 residues. Germline CDR1 SQVTM, CDR2 ANQGSEA. The CDR3 spells CSTTLAGGREKLFF. In DNA, the CDR3 is TGCAGCACCACGTTGGCAGGGGGACGTGAAAAACTGTTTTTT.

Notes on this clonotype: This may stem from a read error, because a much larger clone lies one nucleotide away. DNA for the CDR3: TGTGCCAGCAGCCCCTACCCGTTTACCCGAAAGACCTATGGCGACACCTTC. Translation gives CASSPYPFTRKTYGDTF. The rearrangement links TRBV7-8 to TRBJ1-2; D not resolved. CDR1 and CDR2 (germline): SGHVS, FQNEAQ. This CDR3 has 17 amino acids.

This clonotype was counted only a few times. A much larger clone lies a single base off, so this may be a read error. The limits of the CDR3 on the DNA are not certain, so only TCRdb's listed CDR3 is given. CDR3 sequence: CISVPEYFHEVGRTYGYTF. This chain links TRBV7-5 with TRBJ1-2. TRBV7-5 is a listed pseudogene. The CDR3 length is 19 residues, termini included.

This clonotype was seen a handful of times. The chain is built from TRBV6-2 or TRBV6-3 and TRBJ2-3; 7 nucleotides agree with TRBD2. Germline V lookup: CDR1 MNHEY, CDR2 SVGEGT. V shed 7 bases, J shed 3 bases, and the junction held 4 bases outside the gene matches. There are 13 residues in the CDR3. CDR3 nucleotide sequence: TGTGCCAGCAACAAGCGGGAAACAGATACGCAGTATTTT. Protein product: CASNKRETDTQYF.

This clonotype was seen at least ten times. The chain is built from TRBV7-8 and TRBJ1-2, with D hard to call. V was shortened by 5 bases and J by 4 bases, with 23 bases between the two germline ends. The CDR3 is made up of 17 amino acids. The germline V gene encodes CDR1 SGHVS and CDR2 FQNEAQ. The CDR3 sequence is CASSVSAFTRKTYGYTF. The CDR3 nucleotides read TGTGCCAGCAGCGTTTCCGCGTTTACCCGAAAGACCTATGGCTACACCTTC. The complete variable domain, with remaining parts taken from reference TRBV7-8 and TRBJ1-2, reads GAGVSQSPRYKVAKRGQDVALRCDPISGHVSLFWYQQALGQGPEFLTYFQNEAQLDKSGLPSDRFFAERPEGSVSTLKIQRTQQEDSAVYLCASSVSAFTRKTYGYTFGSGTRLTVV.

This clonotype was found many times. The chain couples TRBV19 to TRBJ1-4; TRBD1 matches at 9 bases. The CDR3 has 14 residues. Germline CDR1 reads LNHDA; CDR2 reads SQIVND (reference sequence). With V trimmed by 6 bases and J by 7 bases, 6 bases remained unmatched. The DNA for the CDR3 is TGTGCCAGTAGCAGGGACAGGGACGGTGAAAAACTGTTTTTT. As protein: CASSRDRDGEKLFF.

This clonotype was seen repeatedly, ten times or more. Here the CDR3 reads CASSLRLAGGVYEQYF. The CDR3, as DNA: TGTGCCAGCAGTTTACGACTAGCGGGAGGTGTTTACGAGCAGTACTTC. This chain joins TRBV28 and TRBJ2-7, with 13 nucleotides matching TRBD2. Germline V gene lookup returns CDR1 MDHEN and CDR2 SYDVKM. This CDR3 region has 16 residues. With 2 bases clipped from V and 4 bases from J, the junction kept 5 bases outside the gene matches.

This rearrangement joins TRBV9 to TRBJ1-2; D is uncertain. Germline V CDR1 and CDR2: SGDLS, YYNGEE. This CDR3 region has 16 residues. The germline V and J ends were trimmed by 7 bases and 4 bases, with 23 bases remaining between them. CDR3 residues: CASSNRYSGKTYGYTF. CDR3 DNA: TGTGCCAGCTCTAACCGGTACTCAGGAAAGACCTATGGCTACACCTTC.

Notes on this clonotype: Possible read error: a much larger clone is one base away. The rearrangement joins TRBV30 to TRBJ1-2; weak D call: TRBD1 (5 bases). The CDR3 is 16 amino acids. Trimming removed 5 bases from V and 4 bases from J, with 23 bases in between. The germline gives CDR1 GTSNPN, CDR2 SVGIG (reference sequence). The CDR3 DNA follows: TGTGCCTGGCGACAGCCGCGTCATAGAAAGACCTATGGCTACACCTTC. Protein: CAWRQPRHRKTYGYTF.

This clonotype was counted many times. The chain couples TRBV5-1 to TRBJ2-7, with 11 bases that match TRBD2. The CDR3 extends over 15 amino acids. J lost 4 bases, V lost 4 bases, and 7 bases had no gene match. Germline V gene sequence: CDR1 SGHRS, CDR2 YFSETQ. CDR3 sequence (DNA): TGCGCCAGCAGCGGGGGACTAGCGGAAATATACGAGCAGTACTTC. This sequence encodes CASSGGLAEIYEQYF.

This clonotype was seen a handful of times. This chain links TRBV6-6 with TRBJ2-3; TRBD1 agrees at 9 bases. J was trimmed by 3 bases and V by 0 bases; bases with no gene match: 7. The CDR3 runs 17 residues. From germline, CDR1 is MNHNY and CDR2 SVGAGI (reference sequence). The CDR3 bases are TGTGCCAGCAGTTACTCGAATAACAGGGGGCGGACAGATACGCAGTATTTT. Translation gives CASSYSNNRGRTDTQYF.

This clonotype was counted between two and nine times. V usage is TRBV5-1 and J usage is TRBJ1-6, with TRBD1 identical over 7 bases. The CDR3 extends over 16 amino acids. Germline lookup yields CDR1 SGHRS and CDR2 YFSETQ. V lost 4 bases, J lost 10 bases, and 14 bases stayed unmatched. The CDR3, as DNA: TGCGCCAGCAGCGGACATGGTCAGGGGGAAGGCTCACCCCTCCACTTT. It encodes CASSGHGQGEGSPLHF.

In the case of this clonotype: A single base separates this from a much larger clone, so it may be a read error. The chain has TRBV4-1 and TRBJ2-1, with 12 bases aligning to TRBD2. The CDR3 runs 18 residues. The germline V gene has CDR1 MGHRA and CDR2 YSYEKL. The CDR3 reads CASGQGKGLAGSYNEQFF. The CDR3, as DNA: TGCGCCAGCGGCCAAGGCAAGGGACTAGCGGGCTCCTACAATGAGCAGTTCTTC.

This clonotype has ten or more counts. CDR3 bases: TGTGCCAGCAGTGAATTTTGGAGTAGCAATCAGCCCCAGCATTTT. Translated, it gives CASSEFWSSNQPQHF. The rearrangement joins TRBV2 to TRBJ1-5; D is undetermined. The CDR3 is made up of 15 amino acids. V was trimmed by 2 bases and J by 0 bases, leaving 8 bases between them. The germline CDR1 and CDR2 sequences are SNHLY and FYNNEI.

The V and J genes are TRBV5-1 and TRBJ2-2, with D unclear. Trimming took off 5 bases at V and 2 bases at J, with 7 bases between the two ends. CDR3 length: 13 amino acids. Germline V lookup: CDR1 SGHRS, CDR2 YFSETQ. The CDR3 loop reads CASSTPNTGELFF. The CDR3 DNA follows: TGCGCCAGCAGTACCCCCAACACCGGGGAGCTGTTTTTT. The variable domain in full, completed from reference TRBV5-1 and TRBJ2-2, reads KAGVTQTPRYLIKTRGQQVTLSCSPISGHRSVSWYQQTPGQGLQFLFEYFSETQRNKGNFPGRFSGRQFSNSRSEMNVSTLELGDSALYLCASSTPNTGELFFGEGSRLTVL.

The CDR3 loop reads CASSHDLGNEQFF. The CDR3 DNA reads as TGTGCCAGCAGCCACGACCTCGGCAATGAGCAGTTCTTC. The chain recombines TRBV7-9 with TRBJ2-1; D remains unclear. From germline, CDR1 is SEHNR and CDR2 FQNEAQ (reference sequence). The V and J ends lost 5 bases and 6 bases respectively, with 11 bases between them. The CDR3 is 13 amino acids.

This clonotype was seen ten or more times. The V gene is TRBV15, the J gene TRBJ1-2; no reliable D call. With 5 bases removed from V and 4 bases from J, the gap between germline ends came to 23 bases. The CDR3 is 17 amino acids. In germline, CDR1 is LNHNV, CDR2 YYDKDF (reference sequence). The CDR3 sequence: CATSLYLRCGKTYGYTF. CDR3 DNA: TGTGCCACCAGCCTATATCTAAGGTGTGGAAAGACCTATGGCTACACCTTC.

Details on this clonotype: Given a much more abundant clone one base away, this may be a read error. This CDR3 fails to terminate in the conserved phenylalanine or tryptophan, so it likely reflects a read error. CDR3 bases: TGTGCCAGCACTCCGGGGGGCTTTGGCTACACCCTC. This gives the protein CASTPGGFGYTL. V and J are TRBV18 and TRBJ1-2, with D possibly matching TRBD1 (6 bases). Germline CDR1 reads KGHSH; CDR2 reads LQKENI. V was cut by 8 bases and J by 7 bases, with 14 bases left in between. This CDR3 is 12 amino acids long.

In this sample, this clonotype turned up many times. This chain uses TRBV11-2 with TRBJ2-7, with D possibly matching TRBD2 (6 bases). V was cut by 5 bases and J by 0 bases, with 20 bases left in between. This CDR3 has 17 residues. The germline gives CDR1 SGHAT, CDR2 FQNNGV. The CDR3 nucleotides read TGTGCCAGCAGCGGATTGGGGGGAGCGGAAATCTCCTACGAGCAGTACGTC. It codes for CASSGLGGAEISYEQYV.

This clonotype has at least ten counts. CDR3 protein: CASSENRTLRKTYGYTF. In DNA form, the CDR3 reads TGTGCCAGCAGCGAGAATCGCACCCTTCGAAAGACCTATGGCTACACCTTC. The chain links TRBV3-1 to TRBJ1-2, with unresolved D. V lost 5 bases and J lost 4, with 23 bases in between. The length of the CDR3 is 17 residues. Germline CDR1 is LGHDT and CDR2 is YNNKEL (reference sequence). The full variable domain, its missing parts supplied by reference TRBV3-1 and TRBJ1-2, is DTAVSQTPKYLVTQMGNDKSIKCEQNLGHDTMYWYKQDSKKFLKIMFSYNNKELIINETVPNRFSPKSPDKAHLNLHINSLELGDSAVYFCASSENRTLRKTYGYTFGSGTRLTVV.

This clonotype appeared many times. The V gene is TRBV6-5, the J gene TRBJ2-7; 8 bases fit TRBD1. The germline V gene has CDR1 MNHEY and CDR2 SVGAGI. This CDR3 spans 14 amino acids. The ends lost 6 bases at V and 6 bases at J; junction bases unmatched: 10. As DNA, the CDR3 is TGTGCCAGCAGCGGCGGACAGGGCCCTACCGAGCAGTACTTC. Translating gives CASSGGQGPTEQYF.

A remark on this clonotype: Its ends do not fully match the called genes, so a read error is possible. This chain joins TRBV3-1 and TRBJ2-2, with D maybe TRBD2 (5 bases). Germline assignment: CDR1 LGHDT and CDR2 YNNKEL (reference sequence). This CDR3 has 18 residues. The CDR3 bases are TGTGCCAGCAGCACACCGCATCCCATTTCAGGCTTGACCGGGGAGCTGCTTTTT. The encoded protein is CASSTPHPISGLTGELLF.

This chain links TRBV5-5 with TRBJ2-7; no definite D call. The CDR3 totals 13 residues. CDR1 and CDR2 (germline): SGHKS, YYEKEE (reference sequence). Trimming took 4 bases from V and 3 from J, leaving 11 bases between them. CDR3 coding DNA: TGTGCCAGCAGCCCGGCCGGTAACTACGAGCAGTACTTC. Its protein product is CASSPAGNYEQYF. The whole variable domain, remainder taken from reference TRBV5-5 and TRBJ2-7, is DAGVTQSPTHLIKTRGQQVTLRCSPISGHKSVSWYQQVLGQGPQFIFQYYEKEERGRGNFPDRFSARQFPNYSSELNVNALLLGDSALYLCASSPAGNYEQYFGPGTRLTVT.

This clonotype was detected ten times or more. This sequence joins TRBV15 and TRBJ1-2; unclear D gene. CDR3 length: 17 amino acids. V was shortened by 4 bases and J by 4 bases, with 22 bases between the two germline ends. From germline, CDR1 is LNHNV and CDR2 YYDKDF (reference sequence). CDR3 nucleotide sequence: TGTGCCACCAGCATAGTGACAAGGTGTGGAAAGACCTATGGCTACACCTTC. It translates to CATSIVTRCGKTYGYTF.